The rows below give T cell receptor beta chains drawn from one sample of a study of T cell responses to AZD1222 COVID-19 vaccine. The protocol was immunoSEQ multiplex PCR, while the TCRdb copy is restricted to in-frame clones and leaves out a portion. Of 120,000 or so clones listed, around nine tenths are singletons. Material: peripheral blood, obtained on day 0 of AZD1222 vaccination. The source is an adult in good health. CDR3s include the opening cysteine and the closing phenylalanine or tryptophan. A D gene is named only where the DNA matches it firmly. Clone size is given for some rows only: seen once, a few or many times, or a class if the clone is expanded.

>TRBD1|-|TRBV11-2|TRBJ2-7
CASSLDQTGSHEQYF
TGTGCCAGCAGCTTAGATCAGACAGGGTCCCACGAGCAGTACTTC
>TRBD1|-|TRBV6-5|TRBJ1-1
CASNRQGVGNTEAFF
TGTGCCAGCAATAGACAGGGGGTAGGAAACACTGAAGCTTTCTTT
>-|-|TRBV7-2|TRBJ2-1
CASSLAQAPYNEQFF
TGTGCCAGCAGCTTAGCTCAGGCTCCCTACAATGAGCAGTTCTTC
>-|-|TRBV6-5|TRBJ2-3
CASMEQGRSTDTQYF
TGTGCCAGCATGGAACAGGGCAGGTCCACAGATACGCAGTATTTT
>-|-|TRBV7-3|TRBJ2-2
CASSPQGKGGELFF
TGTGCCAGCAGCCCACAGGGCAAGGGCGGGGAGCTGTTTTTT
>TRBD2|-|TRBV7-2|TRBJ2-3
CASTGLARDTQYF
TGTGCCAGCACGGGACTAGCTAGAGATACGCAGTATTTT
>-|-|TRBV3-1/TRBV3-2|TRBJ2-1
CASSQDGSGVGGTNEQFF
TGTGCCAGCAGCCAAGATGGTTCTGGGGTGGGGGGAACGAATGAGCAGTTCTTC
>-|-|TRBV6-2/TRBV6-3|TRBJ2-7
CASSFSVPYEQYF
TGTGCCAGCAGTTTTTCCGTCCCCTACGAGCAGTACTTC
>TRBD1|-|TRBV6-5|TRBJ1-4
CASSTTGFNEKLFF
TGTGCCAGCAGTACGACAGGGTTTAATGAAAAACTGTTTTTT
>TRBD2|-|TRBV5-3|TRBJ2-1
CARRTSAGVNEQFF
TGTGCCAGAAGGACCTCAGCGGGAGTCAATGAGCAGTTCTTC
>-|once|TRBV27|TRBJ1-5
CASSLTTDNQPQHF
TGTGCCAGCAGTTTAACGACAGACAATCAGCCCCAGCATTTT
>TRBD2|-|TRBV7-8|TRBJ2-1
CASSKEAGANYEQFF
TGTGCCAGCAGCAAAGAAGCGGGAGCAAACTATGAGCAGTTCTTC
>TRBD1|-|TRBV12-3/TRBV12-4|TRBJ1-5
CASTDRVEQPQHF
TGTGCCAGCACGGACAGGGTTGAGCAGCCCCAGCATTTT
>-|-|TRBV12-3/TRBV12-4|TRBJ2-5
CASSLSKTQYF
TGTGCCAGCAGTTTAAGCAAGACCCAGTACTTC
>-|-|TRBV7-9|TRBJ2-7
CASSSAFTPYEQYF
TGTGCCAGCAGCTCTGCATTTACCCCCTACGAGCAGTACTTC
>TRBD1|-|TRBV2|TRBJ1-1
CASSAQGLGNTEAFF
TGTGCCAGCAGTGCACAGGGGTTAGGGAACACTGAAGCTTTCTTT
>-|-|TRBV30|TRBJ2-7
CAWSTRTAYEQYF
TGTGCCTGGAGTACCCGGACAGCCTACGAGCAGTACTTC
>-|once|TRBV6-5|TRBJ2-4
CASSDRRFIYF
TGTGCCAGCAGCGACAGGAGATTTATTTACTTC
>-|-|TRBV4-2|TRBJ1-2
CASSQGPRGDYGYTF
TGTGCCAGCAGCCAAGGTCCCAGGGGAGACTATGGCTACACCTTC
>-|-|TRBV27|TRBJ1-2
CASSSTNRAGNYGYTF
TGTGCCAGCAGTAGTACAAACAGGGCGGGAAACTATGGCTACACCTTC
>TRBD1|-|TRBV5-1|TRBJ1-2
CASSTGGNYGYTF
TGCGCCAGCAGCACAGGGGGAAACTATGGCTACACCTTC
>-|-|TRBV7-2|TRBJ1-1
CASSLEAVGKAFF
TGTGCCAGCAGCTTAGAGGCAGTGGGGAAGGCTTTCTTT
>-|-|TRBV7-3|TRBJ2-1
CASSLAAGHYNEQFF
TGTGCCAGCAGCTTAGCGGCAGGGCACTACAATGAGCAGTTCTTC
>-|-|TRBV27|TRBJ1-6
CASSPINSPLHF
TGTGCCAGCAGTCCCATCAATTCACCCCTCCACTTT
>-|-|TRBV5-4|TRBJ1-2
CASSLEQANYGYTF
TGTGCCAGCAGCTTGGAACAGGCTAACTATGGCTACACCTTC
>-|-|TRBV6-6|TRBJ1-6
CASRDDSPLHF
TGTGCCAGCAGAGACGATTCACCCCTCCACTTT
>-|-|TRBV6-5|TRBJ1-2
CASSALVEANYGYTF
TGTGCCAGCAGCGCCCTTGTTGAAGCTAACTATGGCTACACCTTC
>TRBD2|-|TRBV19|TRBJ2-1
CASSFLAGDEQFF
TGTGCCAGTAGTTTTCTAGCGGGGGATGAGCAGTTCTTC
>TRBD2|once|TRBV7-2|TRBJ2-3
CASSWGTSRRRAYTQYF
TGTGCCAGCAGCTGGGGGACTAGCCGGCGGCGGGCGTATACGCAGTATTTT
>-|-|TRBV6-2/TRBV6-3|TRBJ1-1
CASSPGTEAFF
TGTGCCAGCAGCCCGGGGACTGAAGCTTTCTTT
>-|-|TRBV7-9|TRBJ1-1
CASSLGGQRTEAFF
TGTGCCAGCAGCTTAGGGGGTCAGCGCACTGAAGCTTTCTTT
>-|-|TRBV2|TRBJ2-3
CASTQGGGTDTQYF
TGTGCCAGCACCCAAGGGGGGGGCACAGATACGCAGTATTTT
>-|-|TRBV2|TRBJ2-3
CASRLDFSDTQYF
TGTGCCAGCAGACTGGACTTTTCAGATACGCAGTATTTT